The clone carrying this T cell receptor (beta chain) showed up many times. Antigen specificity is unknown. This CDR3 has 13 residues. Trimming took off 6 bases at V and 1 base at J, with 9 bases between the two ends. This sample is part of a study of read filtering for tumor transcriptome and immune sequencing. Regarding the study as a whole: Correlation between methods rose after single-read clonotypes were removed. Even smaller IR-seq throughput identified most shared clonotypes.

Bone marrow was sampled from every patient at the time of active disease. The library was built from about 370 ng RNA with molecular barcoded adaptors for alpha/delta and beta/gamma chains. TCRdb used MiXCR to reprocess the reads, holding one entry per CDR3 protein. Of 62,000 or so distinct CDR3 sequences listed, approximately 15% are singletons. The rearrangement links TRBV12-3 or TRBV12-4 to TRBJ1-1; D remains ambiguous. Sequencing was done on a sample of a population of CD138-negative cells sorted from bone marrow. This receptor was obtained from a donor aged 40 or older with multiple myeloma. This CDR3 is CASRNRRNTEAFF. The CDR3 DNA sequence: TGTGCCAGCAGGAACCGAAGGAACACTGAAGCTTTCTTT.